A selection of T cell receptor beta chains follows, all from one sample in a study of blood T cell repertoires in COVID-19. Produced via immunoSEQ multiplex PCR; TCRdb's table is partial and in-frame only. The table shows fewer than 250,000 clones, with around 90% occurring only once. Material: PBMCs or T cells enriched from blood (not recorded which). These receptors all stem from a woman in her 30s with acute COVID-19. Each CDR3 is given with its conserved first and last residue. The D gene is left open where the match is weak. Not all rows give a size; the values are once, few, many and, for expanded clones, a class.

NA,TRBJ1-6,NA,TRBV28,CASSLPPGPESPLHF,TGTGCCAGCAGTTTGCCCCCAGGGCCAGAGTCACCCCTCCACTTT
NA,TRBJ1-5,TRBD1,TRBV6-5,CASTQGEDQPQHF,TGTGCCAGCACCCAGGGGGAGGATCAGCCCCAGCATTTT
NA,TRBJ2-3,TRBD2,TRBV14,CASSRGTSGSGAQYF,TGTGCCAGCAGCCGAGGGACTAGCGGTTCCGGAGCGCAGTATTTT
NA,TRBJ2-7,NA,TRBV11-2,CASSLGQGPYEQYF,TGTGCCAGCAGCTTAGGTCAGGGGCCCTACGAGCAGTACTTC
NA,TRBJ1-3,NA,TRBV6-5,CASRDSATGNTIYF,TGTGCCAGCAGAGACAGCGCTACTGGAAACACCATATATTTT
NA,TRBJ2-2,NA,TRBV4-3,CASSQEQARELFF,TGCGCCAGCAGCCAGGAGCAAGCAAGGGAGCTGTTTTTT
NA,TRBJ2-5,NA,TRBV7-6,CASSLARETQYF,TGTGCCAGCAGCTTAGCGCGGGAGACCCAGTACTTC
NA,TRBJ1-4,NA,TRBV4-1,CASTGRQGGEKLFF,TGCGCCAGCACGGGTAGGCAGGGTGGAGAAAAACTGTTTTTT
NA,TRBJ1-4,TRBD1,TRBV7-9,CASSRTTGNEKLFF,TGTGCCAGCAGCCGAACGACAGGGAATGAAAAACTGTTTTTT
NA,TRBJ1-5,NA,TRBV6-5,CASRASSSQPQHF,TGTGCCAGCAGAGCCTCAAGTAGTCAGCCCCAGCATTTT
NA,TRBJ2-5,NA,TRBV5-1,CASSLWEQETQYF,TGCGCCAGCAGCTTGTGGGAGCAAGAGACCCAGTACTTC
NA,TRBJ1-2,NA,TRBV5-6,CASSSLNYGYTF,TGTGCCAGCAGCTCCCTCAACTATGGCTACACCTTC
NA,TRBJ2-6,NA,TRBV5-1,CASSSQGSFSGANVLTF,TGCGCCAGCAGCTCCCAGGGAAGTTTCTCCGGGGCCAACGTCCTGACTTTC
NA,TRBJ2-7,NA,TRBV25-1,CASSPNLLYSEQYF,TGTGCCAGCAGCCCGAATCTCTTATACTCAGAGCAGTACTTC
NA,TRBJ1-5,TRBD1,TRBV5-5,CASSLTGGQGNQPQHF,TGTGCCAGCAGCCTCACAGGGGGCCAAGGCAATCAGCCCCAGCATTTT
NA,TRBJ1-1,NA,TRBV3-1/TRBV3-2,CASSPFSGGHNAEAFF,TGTGCCAGCAGCCCCTTCTCCGGGGGGCATAACGCTGAAGCTTTCTTT
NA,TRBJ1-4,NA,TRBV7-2,CASTTQGGQGATNEKLFF,TGTGCCAGCACCACTCAAGGGGGACAAGGTGCAACTAATGAAAAACTGTTTTTT
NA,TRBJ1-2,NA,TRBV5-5,CASSLGSGYKGYTF,TGTGCCAGCAGCTTGGGATCAGGGTATAAAGGCTACACCTTC
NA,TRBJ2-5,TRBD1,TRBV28,CASSPTGRPETQYF,TGTGCCAGCAGCCCGACAGGGCGGCCAGAGACCCAGTACTTC
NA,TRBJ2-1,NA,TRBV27,CASRRLPSNEQFF,TGTGCCAGCCGCCGACTCCCCTCCAATGAGCAGTTCTTC
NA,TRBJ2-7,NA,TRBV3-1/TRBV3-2,CASSRGLIYEQYF,TGTGCCAGCAGCCGGGGACTGATCTACGAGCAGTACTTC
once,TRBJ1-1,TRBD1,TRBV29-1,CSVDDRAEAFF,TGCAGCGTAGACGACAGGGCTGAAGCTTTCTTT
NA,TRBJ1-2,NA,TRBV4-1,CASSQAGGAYYGYTF,TGCGCCAGCAGCCAAGCTGGAGGGGCCTACTATGGCTACACCTTC
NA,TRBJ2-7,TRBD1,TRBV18,CASSPRGSGQGADEQYF,TGTGCCAGCTCACCAAGGGGATCGGGACAGGGGGCCGACGAGCAGTACTTC
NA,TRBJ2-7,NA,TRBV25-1,CASSESPGSYEQYF,TGTGCCAGCAGTGAATCTCCGGGTTCCTACGAGCAGTACTTC
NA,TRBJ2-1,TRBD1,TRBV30,CAWGPGQGINEQFF,TGTGCCTGGGGACCGGGACAGGGGATCAATGAGCAGTTCTTC
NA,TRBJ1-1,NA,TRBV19,CASTLGGAVNTEAFF,TGTGCCAGTACCCTGGGGGGGGCCGTGAACACTGAAGCTTTCTTT
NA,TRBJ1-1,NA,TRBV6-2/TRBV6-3,CASSYSSVTEAFF,TGTGCCAGCAGTTATTCGAGTGTCACTGAAGCTTTCTTT
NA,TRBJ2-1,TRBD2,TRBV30,CAWSFDGGDQFF,TGTGCCTGGAGTTTTGACGGGGGGGACCAGTTCTTC
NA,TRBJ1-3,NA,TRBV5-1,CASTPEPGSGNTIYF,TGCGCCAGCACACCCGAGCCGGGGTCTGGAAACACCATATATTTT
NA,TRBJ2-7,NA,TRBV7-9,CASIPFGQGYEQYF,TGTGCCAGCATCCCATTCGGCCAGGGCTACGAGCAGTACTTC
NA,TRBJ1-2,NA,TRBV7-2,CASSLDPDGYTF,TGTGCCAGCAGCTTAGATCCAGATGGCTACACCTTC
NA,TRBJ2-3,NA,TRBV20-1,CSARRTDTQYF,TGCAGTGCTAGACGGACAGATACGCAGTATTTT
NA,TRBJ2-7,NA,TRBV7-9,CASSLSSYEQYF,TGTGCCAGCAGCTTATCGAGCTACGAGCAGTACTTC
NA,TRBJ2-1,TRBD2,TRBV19,CASSIAPRLAGANEQFF,TGTGCCAGTAGTATAGCCCCAAGACTAGCGGGGGCCAATGAGCAGTTCTTC
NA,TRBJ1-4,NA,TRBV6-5,CASSYYLGGPNEKLFF,TGTGCCAGCAGTTACTATTTGGGGGGGCCAAATGAAAAACTGTTTTTT
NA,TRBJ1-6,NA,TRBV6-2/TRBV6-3,CASSYPRTSGNSPLHF,TGTGCCAGCAGTTACCCCCGGACTTCGGGTAATTCACCCCTCCACTTT
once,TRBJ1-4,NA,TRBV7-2,CASSLAADEKLFF,TGTGCCAGCAGCTTAGCGGCGGATGAAAAACTGTTTTTT
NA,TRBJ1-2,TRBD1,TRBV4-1,CASSSLRLQGAGNYGYTF,TGCGCCAGCAGCTCCCTCCGGCTCCAGGGGGCAGGGAACTATGGCTACACCTTC